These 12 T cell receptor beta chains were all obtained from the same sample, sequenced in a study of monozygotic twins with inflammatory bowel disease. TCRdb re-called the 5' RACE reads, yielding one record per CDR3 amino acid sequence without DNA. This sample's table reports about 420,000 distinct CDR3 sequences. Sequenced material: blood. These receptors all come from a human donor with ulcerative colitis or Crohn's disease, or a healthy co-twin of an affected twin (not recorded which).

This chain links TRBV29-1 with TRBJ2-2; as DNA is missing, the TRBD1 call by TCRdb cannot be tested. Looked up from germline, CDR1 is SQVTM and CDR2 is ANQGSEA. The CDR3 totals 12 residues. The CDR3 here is CSVDRATGELFF.

The CDR3 sequence is CASSYGGGNNYGYTF. The gene calls are TRBV6-5 and TRBJ1-2. CDR1 is MNHEY, CDR2 SVGAGI, per germline. The CDR3 extends over 15 amino acids.

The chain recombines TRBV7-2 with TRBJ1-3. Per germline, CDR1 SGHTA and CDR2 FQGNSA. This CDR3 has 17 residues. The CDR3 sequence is CASSLLAQSVPRNTIYF.

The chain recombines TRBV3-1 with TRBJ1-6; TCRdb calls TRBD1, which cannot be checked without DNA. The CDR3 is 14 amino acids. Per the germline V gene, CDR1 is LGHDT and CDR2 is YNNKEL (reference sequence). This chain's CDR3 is CASSQVSRNSPLHF.

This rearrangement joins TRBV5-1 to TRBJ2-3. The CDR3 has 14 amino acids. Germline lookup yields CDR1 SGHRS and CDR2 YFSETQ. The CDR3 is CASSLDLATDTQYF.

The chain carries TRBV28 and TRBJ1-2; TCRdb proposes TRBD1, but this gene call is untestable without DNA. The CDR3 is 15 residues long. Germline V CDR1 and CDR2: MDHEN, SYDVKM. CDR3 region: CASSFPTGANYGYTF.

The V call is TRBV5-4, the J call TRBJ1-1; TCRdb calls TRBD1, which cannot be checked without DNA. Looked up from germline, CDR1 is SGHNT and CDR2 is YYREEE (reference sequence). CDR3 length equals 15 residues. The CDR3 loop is CASSLGRDRDTEAFF. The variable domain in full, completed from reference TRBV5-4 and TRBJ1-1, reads ETGVTQSPTHLIKTRGQQVTLRCSSQSGHNTVSWYQQALGQGPQFIFQYYREEENGRGNFPPRFSGLQFPNYSSELNVNALELDDSALYLCASSLGRDRDTEAFFGQGTRLTVV.

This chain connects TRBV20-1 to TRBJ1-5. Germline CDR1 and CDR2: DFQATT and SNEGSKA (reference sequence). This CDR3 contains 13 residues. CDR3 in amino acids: CSARGSSNQPQHF.

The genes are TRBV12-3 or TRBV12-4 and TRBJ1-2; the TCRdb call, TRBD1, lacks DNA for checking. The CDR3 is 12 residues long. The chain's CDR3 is CASSSEGRGYTF.

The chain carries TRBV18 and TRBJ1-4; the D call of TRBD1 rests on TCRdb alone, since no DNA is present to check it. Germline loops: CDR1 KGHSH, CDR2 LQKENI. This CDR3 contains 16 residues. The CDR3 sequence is CASSRRQGVTNEKLFF.

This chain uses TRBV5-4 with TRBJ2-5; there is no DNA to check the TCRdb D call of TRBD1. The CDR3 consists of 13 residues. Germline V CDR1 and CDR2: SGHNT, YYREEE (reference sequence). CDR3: CASRTGARETQYF.

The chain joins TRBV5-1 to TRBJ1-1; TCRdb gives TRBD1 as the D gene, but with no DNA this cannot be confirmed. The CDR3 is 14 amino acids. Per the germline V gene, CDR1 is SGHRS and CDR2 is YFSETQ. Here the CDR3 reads CASSRPMTGTEAFF. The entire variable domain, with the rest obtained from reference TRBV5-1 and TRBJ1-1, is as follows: KAGVTQTPRYLIKTRGQQVTLSCSPISGHRSVSWYQQTPGQGLQFLFEYFSETQRNKGNFPGRFSGRQFSNSRSEMNVSTLELGDSALYLCASSRPMTGTEAFFGQGTRLTVV.